This is a list of T cell receptor beta chains from one sample in a study of blood T cell repertoires in COVID-19. Assay used: immunoSEQ multiplex PCR; TCRdb lists only in-frame clones, some missing. The sample contains 130,000 to 150,000 clones, approximately 87% of which appear only once. The sample taken for sequencing was peripheral blood. The receptors come from a man in his forties or fifties who had recovered from COVID-19. Each CDR3 is given with its conserved first and last residue. A D gene is named only where the DNA matches it firmly. The size field is filled for only some rows; it gives once, few, many or a size class.

V: TRBV19
size: once
J: TRBJ2-7
D: TRBD1
CDR3: CASSPRDRRLYEQYF
DNA: TGTGCCAGTAGTCCTCGGGACAGGAGATTATACGAGCAGTACTTC

V: TRBV6-2/TRBV6-3
size: once
J: TRBJ2-7
D: TRBD1
CDR3: CASSYGQGEYEQYF
DNA: TGTGCCAGCAGTTACGGTCAGGGGGAGTACGAGCAGTACTTC

V: TRBV7-3
size: .
J: TRBJ2-7
D: .
CDR3: CASSLTGTGLDEQYF
DNA: TGTGCCAGCAGCTTAACGGGTACAGGGTTGGACGAGCAGTACTTC

V: TRBV6-5
size: .
J: TRBJ2-7
D: .
CDR3: CASGNGIDTYEQYF
DNA: TGTGCCAGCGGCAACGGGATAGATACCTACGAGCAGTACTTC

V: TRBV7-9
size: .
J: TRBJ1-2
D: TRBD1
CDR3: CASSFQGTDYGYTF
DNA: TGTGCCAGCAGCTTCCAGGGGACAGACTATGGCTACACCTTC

V: TRBV9
size: .
J: TRBJ2-7
D: .
CDR3: CASSPAGGYEQYF
DNA: TGTGCCAGCAGTCCTGCCGGGGGCTACGAGCAGTACTTC

V: TRBV5-5
size: .
J: TRBJ1-2
D: .
CDR3: CASSQPGRNGYTF
DNA: TGTGCCAGCAGCCAACCCGGCAGGAATGGCTACACCTTC

V: TRBV7-2
size: .
J: TRBJ2-1
D: .
CDR3: CASSLVLGGTNEQFF
DNA: TGTGCCAGCAGCTTAGTATTGGGGGGGACAAATGAGCAGTTCTTC

V: TRBV5-1
size: .
J: TRBJ1-6
D: .
CDR3: CASSLASSAAGTPSPLHF
DNA: TGCGCCAGCAGCTTGGCGAGCTCGGCGGCAGGGACTCCTTCACCCCTCCACTTT

V: TRBV4-1
size: .
J: TRBJ1-1
D: TRBD1
CDR3: CASSQVDRGSEAFF
DNA: TGCGCCAGCAGCCAAGTTGACAGGGGAAGTGAAGCTTTCTTT

V: TRBV18
size: once
J: TRBJ1-1
D: .
CDR3: CASSPLGGSDTEAFF
DNA: TGTGCCAGCTCACCACTTGGAGGGTCGGACACTGAAGCTTTCTTT

V: TRBV6-2/TRBV6-3
size: few
J: TRBJ2-7
D: TRBD2
CDR3: CASSYGTSGSYEQYF
DNA: TGTGCCAGCAGTTACGGGACTAGCGGCTCCTACGAGCAGTACTTC

V: TRBV7-9
size: once
J: TRBJ2-5
D: TRBD2
CDR3: CASSYGSGRYQETQYF
DNA: TGTGCCAGCAGCTACGGTAGCGGGAGGTACCAAGAGACCCAGTACTTC

V: TRBV6-5
size: .
J: TRBJ2-2
D: .
CDR3: CASSYSGGFTGELFF
DNA: TGTGCCAGCAGTTACTCTGGGGGCTTCACCGGGGAGCTGTTTTTT

V: TRBV6-2/TRBV6-3
size: .
J: TRBJ2-7
D: .
CDR3: CASSYSGDVTYEQYF
DNA: TGTGCCAGCAGTTACTCAGGGGATGTTACCTACGAGCAGTACTTC

V: TRBV6-5
size: once
J: TRBJ1-1
D: TRBD1
CDR3: CASSFRGRGNTEAFF
DNA: TGTGCCAGCAGTTTCAGGGGGCGCGGGAACACTGAAGCTTTCTTT

V: TRBV5-5
size: .
J: TRBJ2-5
D: TRBD2
CDR3: CASSLGFAGGETQYF
DNA: TGTGCCAGCAGCTTGGGGTTTGCGGGGGGAGAGACCCAGTACTTC

V: TRBV27
size: once
J: TRBJ2-4
D: .
CDR3: CASSTGSGAKNIQYF
DNA: TGTGCCAGCAGTACAGGGAGCGGAGCCAAAAACATTCAGTACTTC

V: TRBV7-9
size: .
J: TRBJ2-1
D: .
CDR3: CASRSNNEQFF
DNA: TGTGCCAGCAGGTCCAACAATGAGCAGTTCTTC

V: TRBV6-5
size: .
J: TRBJ1-3
D: .
CDR3: CATVARSGNTIYF
DNA: TGTGCCACGGTTGCCCGCTCTGGAAACACCATATATTTT

V: TRBV6-4
size: .
J: TRBJ2-2
D: TRBD2
CDR3: CASSETGGTGELFF
DNA: TGTGCCAGCAGTGAGACGGGGGGCACCGGGGAGCTGTTTTTT

V: TRBV10-3
size: .
J: TRBJ1-2
D: .
CDR3: CAISESQVGYTF
DNA: TGTGCCATCAGTGAGTCTCAGGTTGGCTACACCTTC

V: TRBV2
size: few
J: TRBJ2-1
D: .
CDR3: CASSDPQGLNNEQFF
DNA: TGTGCCAGCAGTGATCCACAGGGTCTAAACAATGAGCAGTTCTTC

V: TRBV6-6
size: .
J: TRBJ1-3
D: TRBD1
CDR3: CASRQGARSGNTIYF
DNA: TGTGCCAGCAGGCAGGGGGCCCGTTCTGGAAACACCATATATTTT

V: TRBV19
size: .
J: TRBJ1-4
D: TRBD1
CDR3: CASSYDRTGRSEKLFF
DNA: TGTGCCAGTAGTTACGATCGGACAGGGAGGAGTGAAAAACTGTTTTTT

V: TRBV11-2
size: few
J: TRBJ2-7
D: .
CDR3: CASSLASMGGGSYEQYF
DNA: TGTGCCAGCAGCTTAGCCAGTATGGGAGGGGGCTCCTACGAGCAGTACTTC

V: TRBV6-5
size: .
J: TRBJ2-5
D: TRBD1
CDR3: CATEPGGVETQYF
DNA: TGTGCCACCGAGCCAGGGGGCGTGGAGACCCAGTACTTC

V: TRBV5-6
size: .
J: TRBJ2-5
D: TRBD2
CDR3: CASSRGLVEETQYF
DNA: TGTGCCAGCAGCCGGGGACTAGTCGAAGAGACCCAGTACTTC

V: TRBV1
size: .
J: TRBJ1-1
D: .
CDR3: CTSSHRGRLLLNTEAFF
DNA: TGCACCAGCAGCCATCGAGGGAGACTACTACTGAACACTGAAGCTTTCTTT

V: TRBV6-5
size: once
J: TRBJ2-1
D: TRBD2
CDR3: CASSPGTTSYNEQFF
DNA: TGTGCCAGCAGCCCCGGGACTACCTCCTACAATGAGCAGTTCTTC

V: TRBV5-8
size: .
J: TRBJ1-4
D: .
CDR3: CASSPLQGSGEKLFF
DNA: TGTGCCAGCAGCCCTTTACAGGGAAGTGGAGAAAAACTGTTTTTT

V: TRBV5-4
size: many
J: TRBJ1-1
D: .
CDR3: CASSLSRGWGTEAFF
DNA: TGTGCCAGCAGCTTGTCTCGGGGGTGGGGCACTGAAGCTTTCTTT

V: TRBV9
size: .
J: TRBJ1-6
D: TRBD1
CDR3: CASSHLGTGDSPLHF
DNA: TGTGCCAGCAGCCATCTTGGGACAGGGGATTCACCCCTCCACTTT

V: TRBV18
size: .
J: TRBJ2-6
D: TRBD2
CDR3: CASSQPGGGPSGANVLTF
DNA: TGTGCCAGCTCACAACCGGGGGGAGGCCCCTCTGGGGCCAACGTCCTGACTTTC

V: TRBV5-1
size: .
J: TRBJ2-5
D: TRBD1
CDR3: CASSPGTEETQYF
DNA: TGCGCCAGCAGCCCAGGGACAGAAGAGACCCAGTACTTC

V: TRBV9
size: .
J: TRBJ2-5
D: .
CDR3: CASSVSPSGGLGETQYF
DNA: TGTGCCAGCAGCGTCTCCCCCTCCGGGGGGCTAGGGGAGACCCAGTACTTC

V: TRBV20-1
size: few
J: TRBJ1-6
D: TRBD1
CDR3: CSASRPGTGNVSPLHF
DNA: TGCAGTGCTAGTCGTCCCGGGACAGGGAACGTGTCACCCCTCCACTTT

V: TRBV20-1
size: .
J: TRBJ1-2
D: TRBD1
CDR3: CSASRRGSGYGYTF
DNA: TGCAGTGCTAGTCGCAGGGGGTCTGGCTATGGCTACACCTTC

V: TRBV19
size: .
J: TRBJ1-5
D: TRBD1
CDR3: CASQDRAPQPQHF
DNA: TGTGCCAGTCAGGACAGGGCACCCCAACCCCAGCATTTT

V: TRBV7-2
size: .
J: TRBJ2-2
D: .
CDR3: CASSLAQSTGELFF
DNA: TGTGCCAGCAGCTTAGCACAGTCCACCGGGGAGCTGTTTTTT

V: TRBV27
size: .
J: TRBJ1-2
D: .
CDR3: CASSSLRAGDYGYTF
DNA: TGTGCCAGCAGTTCCCTCAGGGCAGGGGACTATGGCTACACCTTC